The sequence of this T cell receptor beta chain was determined in a study of response to subunit inactivated influenza vaccine. Study findings and constraints: Each seasonal influenza vaccination recruits few new T cells, the authors suggested.

CDR3 length: 16 residues. Germline CDR1 and CDR2: SEHNR and FQNEAQ (reference sequence). V dropped 5 bases and J dropped 5 bases, with 18 bases sitting between them. This clonotype has ten or more counts. What it binds is unknown. One entry per CDR3 protein results from TCRdb running MiXCR on the RT-PCR reads. The data show 170,000 or so distinct CDR3 sequences, with about 10% seen just once and around 40% held by the top ten. The V call is TRBV7-9, the J call TRBJ2-2; D is possibly TRBD1 (6 bases). The source is a man in his fifties or sixties who received an inactivated influenza vaccine. The sequences come from CD8+ T cells sorted from PBMCs, collected about 23 months after vaccination. CDR3 protein: CASSPSPGHTTGELFF. The CDR3, as DNA: TGTGCCAGCAGCCCGTCCCCGGGACACACTACCGGGGAGCTGTTTTTT.